This paragraph reports one TCR beta chain. What it binds is unknown. The data stem from a study of shared clonotypes between healthy human individuals. About the study: Samples came from a couple of female and a few male donors aged 18 to 49. Overall study findings and caveats: Generally, naive subsets (rather than memory subsets) showed larger estimated richness. The genetic and exposure-history diversity represented was limited by few donors.

The naive CD8 subset, CD45RO-negative cells positively selected for CCR7, excluded terminally differentiated effector memory CD45RA+ cells. This CDR3 has 15 residues. V was pared by 0 bases and J by 3 bases, with 5 bases of the junction left unmatched. The germline V gene encodes CDR1 SGDLS and CDR2 YYNGEE. Replicate PCRs from sorted subsets contained approximately 190 ng DNA, which is 30,000 to 35,000 T cell genomes. Assay used: immunoSEQ multiplex PCR; TCRdb lists only in-frame clones, some missing. Of around 2.1 million clones in the sample, approximately 94% were seen once. This receptor was identified in a man aged 18 to 30 in good health. Some clones in this sample may be carry-over from other donors' samples. The sequenced material came from naive CD8+ T cells from PBMCs. The chain has TRBV9 and TRBJ2-7; 8 positions agree with TRBD1. DNA of the CDR3: TGTGCCAGCAGCGTAGGGAGAACAGGGGGCTACGAGCAGTACTTC. It yields the protein CASSVGRTGGYEQYF.